What follows describes a single T cell receptor beta chain. Repertoires were generated with immunoSEQ multiplex PCR, while TCRdb's copy carries only in-frame clones and drops some. In the table there are tens of thousands of clones, about 88% of which are singletons. This sample is drawn from a study of blood T cell repertoires in COVID-19. CDR3 length equals 13 residues. Germline loops: CDR1 MNHEY, CDR2 SVGEGT. Trimming took 2 bases from V and 6 from J, leaving 8 bases between them. Sequenced: peripheral blood. The sequence came from a human donor in a cohort sampled during active COVID-19. V and J are TRBV6-2 or TRBV6-3 and TRBJ1-5; D gene uncertain. CDR3 region: CASSYEGVQPQHF. In DNA, the CDR3 is TGTGCCAGCAGTTACGAGGGCGTTCAGCCCCAGCATTTT.